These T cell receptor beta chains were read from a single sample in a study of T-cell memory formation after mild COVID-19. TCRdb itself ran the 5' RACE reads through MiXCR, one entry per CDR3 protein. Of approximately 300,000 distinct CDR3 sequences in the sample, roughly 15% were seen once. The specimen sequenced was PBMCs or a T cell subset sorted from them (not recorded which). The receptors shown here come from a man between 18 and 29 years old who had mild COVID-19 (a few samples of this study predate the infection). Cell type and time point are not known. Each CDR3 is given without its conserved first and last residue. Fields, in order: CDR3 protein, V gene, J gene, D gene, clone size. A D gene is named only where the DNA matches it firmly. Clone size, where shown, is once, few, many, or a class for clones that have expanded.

CDR3aa: ASSSPPDGTGETQY
v_gene: TRBV7-6
j_gene: TRBJ2-5
d_gene: NA
abundance: many

CDR3aa: ASINIRAGGHNEQF
v_gene: TRBV11-2
j_gene: TRBJ2-1
d_gene: TRBD2
abundance: NA

CDR3aa: ASGTGIEAGTNEKLF
v_gene: TRBV7-8
j_gene: TRBJ1-4
d_gene: TRBD1
abundance: many

CDR3aa: ASSPQESAGQETQY
v_gene: TRBV18
j_gene: TRBJ2-5
d_gene: NA
abundance: few

CDR3aa: ASSSPTGGLSYNEQF
v_gene: TRBV7-2
j_gene: TRBJ2-1
d_gene: TRBD1
abundance: many

CDR3aa: ATSDSGASTDTQY
v_gene: TRBV24-1
j_gene: TRBJ2-3
d_gene: TRBD2
abundance: NA

CDR3aa: ASSIKGKGTEAF
v_gene: TRBV19
j_gene: TRBJ1-1
d_gene: NA
abundance: NA

CDR3aa: ASSQERVDRLNTGELF
v_gene: TRBV4-3
j_gene: TRBJ2-2
d_gene: NA
abundance: many

CDR3aa: ASSIGPRAPPGQGESDTQY
v_gene: TRBV3-2
j_gene: TRBJ2-3
d_gene: NA
abundance: NA

CDR3aa: ASSSLSAGGQDTQY
v_gene: TRBV5-1
j_gene: TRBJ2-3
d_gene: TRBD2
abundance: many

CDR3aa: ASSRGGPNTGELF
v_gene: TRBV11-1
j_gene: TRBJ2-2
d_gene: TRBD2
abundance: NA

CDR3aa: ASSAGQGGTGELF
v_gene: TRBV9
j_gene: TRBJ2-2
d_gene: TRBD1
abundance: many

CDR3aa: ASSSAAQATQY
v_gene: TRBV5-5
j_gene: TRBJ2-5
d_gene: NA
abundance: NA

CDR3aa: ASSDGGGMVQY
v_gene: TRBV28
j_gene: TRBJ2-5
d_gene: NA
abundance: NA

CDR3aa: SASYAEVDTQY
v_gene: TRBV20-1
j_gene: TRBJ2-3
d_gene: NA
abundance: NA

CDR3aa: ASSVRQGHNQPQH
v_gene: TRBV6-6
j_gene: TRBJ1-5
d_gene: TRBD1
abundance: NA

CDR3aa: ASSLEQGVTQY
v_gene: TRBV7-3
j_gene: TRBJ2-5
d_gene: TRBD1
abundance: NA

CDR3aa: ASSETAGEGYT
v_gene: TRBV2
j_gene: TRBJ1-2
d_gene: NA
abundance: few

CDR3aa: ASGRTSGTQY
v_gene: TRBV5-6
j_gene: TRBJ2-5
d_gene: NA
abundance: many

CDR3aa: ASSLPDRPNQPQH
v_gene: TRBV28
j_gene: TRBJ1-5
d_gene: NA
abundance: NA

CDR3aa: ASGRGSNEKLF
v_gene: TRBV7-2
j_gene: TRBJ1-4
d_gene: NA
abundance: few

CDR3aa: ASRQTTQYTGELF
v_gene: TRBV6-5
j_gene: TRBJ2-2
d_gene: NA
abundance: NA

CDR3aa: ASSARAPNYGYT
v_gene: TRBV5-4
j_gene: TRBJ1-2
d_gene: NA
abundance: NA